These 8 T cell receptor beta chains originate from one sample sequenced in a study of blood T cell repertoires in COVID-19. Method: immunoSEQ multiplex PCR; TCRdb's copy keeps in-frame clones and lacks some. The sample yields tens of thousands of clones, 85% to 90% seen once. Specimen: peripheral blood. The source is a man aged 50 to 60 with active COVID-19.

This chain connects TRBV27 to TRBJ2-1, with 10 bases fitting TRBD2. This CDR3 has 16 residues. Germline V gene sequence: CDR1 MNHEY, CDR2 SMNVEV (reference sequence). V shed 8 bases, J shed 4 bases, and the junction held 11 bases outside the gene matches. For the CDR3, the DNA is TGTGCCAGCGCCACTATAGCGGGAGGACCTTACAATGAGCAGTTCTTC. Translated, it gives CASATIAGGPYNEQFF.

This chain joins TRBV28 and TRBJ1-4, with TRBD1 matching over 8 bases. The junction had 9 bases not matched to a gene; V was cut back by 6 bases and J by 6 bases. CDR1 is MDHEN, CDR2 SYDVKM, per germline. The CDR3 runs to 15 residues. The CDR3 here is CASSNRGSRDEKLFF. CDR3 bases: TGTGCCAGCAGCAACAGGGGGTCGCGGGATGAAAAACTGTTTTTT.

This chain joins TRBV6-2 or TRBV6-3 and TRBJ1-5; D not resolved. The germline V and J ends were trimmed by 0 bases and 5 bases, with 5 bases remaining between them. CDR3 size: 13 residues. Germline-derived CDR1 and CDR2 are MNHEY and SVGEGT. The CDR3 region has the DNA TGTGCCAGCAGTTACTCGAGGGATCAGCCCCAGCATTTT. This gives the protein CASSYSRDQPQHF.

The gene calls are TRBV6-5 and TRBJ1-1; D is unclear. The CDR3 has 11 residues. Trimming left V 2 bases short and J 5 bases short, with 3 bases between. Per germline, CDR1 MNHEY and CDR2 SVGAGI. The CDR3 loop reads CASSYQTEAFF. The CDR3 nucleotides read TGTGCCAGCAGTTACCAAACTGAAGCTTTCTTT.

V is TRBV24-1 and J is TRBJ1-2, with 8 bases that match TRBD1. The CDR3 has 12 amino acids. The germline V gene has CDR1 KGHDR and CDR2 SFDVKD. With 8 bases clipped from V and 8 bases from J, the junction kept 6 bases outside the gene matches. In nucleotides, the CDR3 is TGTGCCACCATTCTGGACAGGGACGGCTACACCTTC. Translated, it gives CATILDRDGYTF.

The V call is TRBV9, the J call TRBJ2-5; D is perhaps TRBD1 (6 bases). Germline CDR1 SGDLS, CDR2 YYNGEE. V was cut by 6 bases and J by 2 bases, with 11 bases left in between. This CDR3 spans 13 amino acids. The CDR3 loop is CASNRDIQETQYF. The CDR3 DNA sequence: TGTGCCAGCAATAGGGACATTCAAGAGACCCAGTACTTC.

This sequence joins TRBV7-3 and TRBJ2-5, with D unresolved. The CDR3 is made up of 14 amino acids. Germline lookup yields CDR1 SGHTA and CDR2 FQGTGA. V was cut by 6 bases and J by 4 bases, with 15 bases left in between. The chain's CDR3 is CASSLGPERETQYF. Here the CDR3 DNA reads TGTGCCAGCAGTCTAGGCCCTGAGAGAGAGACCCAGTACTTC. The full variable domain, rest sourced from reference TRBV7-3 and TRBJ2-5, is GAGVSQTPSNKVTEKGKYVELRCDPISGHTALYWYRQSLGQGPEFLIYFQGTGAADDSGLPNDRFFAVRPEGSVSTLKIQRTERGDSAVYLCASSLGPERETQYFGPGTRLLVL.

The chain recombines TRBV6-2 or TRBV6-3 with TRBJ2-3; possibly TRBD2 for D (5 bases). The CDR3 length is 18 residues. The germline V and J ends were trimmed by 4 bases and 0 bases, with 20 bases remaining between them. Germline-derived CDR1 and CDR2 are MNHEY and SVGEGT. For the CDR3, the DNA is TGTGCCAGCAGTTCGCGCGCCCTTCCCGGGATGAGCACAGATACGCAGTATTTT. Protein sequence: CASSSRALPGMSTDTQYF.